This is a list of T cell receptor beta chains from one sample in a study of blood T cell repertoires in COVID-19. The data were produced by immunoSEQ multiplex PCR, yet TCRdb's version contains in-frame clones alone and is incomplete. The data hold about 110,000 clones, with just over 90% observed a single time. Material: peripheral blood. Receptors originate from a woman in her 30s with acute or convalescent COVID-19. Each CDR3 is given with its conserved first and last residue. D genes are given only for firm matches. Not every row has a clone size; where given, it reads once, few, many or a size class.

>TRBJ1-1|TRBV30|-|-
CAWSPPVLEAFF
TGTGCCTGGAGTCCCCCGGTCCTTGAAGCTTTCTTT
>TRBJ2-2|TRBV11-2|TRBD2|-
CASSTGGGSGELFF
TGTGCCAGCAGCACCGGGGGGGGATCCGGGGAGCTGTTTTTT
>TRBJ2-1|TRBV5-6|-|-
CASSLGGGKRNEQFF
TGTGCCAGCAGCTTAGGTGGCGGGAAACGCAATGAGCAGTTCTTC
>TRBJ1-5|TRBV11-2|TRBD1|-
CASSWTGGQPQHF
TGTGCCAGCAGCTGGACAGGGGGTCAGCCCCAGCATTTT
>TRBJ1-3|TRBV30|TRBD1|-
CAWGTGGNTIYF
TGTGCCTGGGGGACAGGTGGAAACACCATATATTTT
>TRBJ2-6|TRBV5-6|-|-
CASSPILFSGANVLTF
TGTGCCAGCAGCCCGATACTATTCTCTGGGGCCAACGTCCTGACTTTC
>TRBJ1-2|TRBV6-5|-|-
CASSWGVAYGYTF
TGTGCCAGCAGTTGGGGGGTTGCCTATGGCTACACCTTC
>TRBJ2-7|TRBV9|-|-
CASSGGAIGSYEQYF
TGTGCCAGCAGTGGGGGGGCCATTGGCTCCTACGAGCAGTACTTC
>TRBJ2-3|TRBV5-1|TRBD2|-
CASSFKTSGSTDTQYF
TGCGCCAGCAGCTTCAAGACTAGCGGGTCCACAGATACGCAGTATTTT
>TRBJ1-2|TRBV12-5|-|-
CASGLVQHYGYTF
TGTGCTAGTGGTTTGGTACAGCACTATGGCTACACCTTC
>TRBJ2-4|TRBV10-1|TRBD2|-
CASSESEREDKNIQYF
TGCGCCAGCAGTGAGTCTGAGCGGGAAGACAAAAACATTCAGTACTTC
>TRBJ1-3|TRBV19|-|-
CASSIGRVSTIYF
TGTGCCAGTAGTATAGGACGGGTTAGCACCATATATTTT
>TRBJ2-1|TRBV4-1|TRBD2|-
CASSPTSGGYNEQFF
TGCGCCAGCAGCCCGACTAGCGGGGGATACAATGAGCAGTTCTTC
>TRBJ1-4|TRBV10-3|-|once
CAISGGEGEKLFF
TGTGCCATCAGTGGCGGGGAAGGGGAAAAACTGTTTTTT
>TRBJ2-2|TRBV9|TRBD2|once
CASSVGTSGNTGELFF
TGTGCCAGCAGCGTAGGGACTAGCGGGAACACCGGGGAGCTGTTTTTT
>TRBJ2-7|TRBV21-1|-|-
CASTDSAGSREGLSYEQYF
TGTGCCAGCACCGACTCGGCGGGATCGAGGGAGGGCCTTTCGTACGAGCAGTACTTC
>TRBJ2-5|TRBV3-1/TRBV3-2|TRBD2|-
CASSQDPSAGVGETQYF
TGTGCCAGCAGCCAAGATCCTTCGGCGGGGGTTGGAGAGACCCAGTACTTC
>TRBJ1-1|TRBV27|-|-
CASILGPGNTEAFF
TGTGCCAGCATACTAGGGCCAGGGAACACTGAAGCTTTCTTT
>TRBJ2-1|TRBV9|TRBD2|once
CASSVAPPYTGGLNEQFF
TGTGCCAGCAGCGTAGCCCCTCCCTATACGGGAGGGCTCAATGAGCAGTTCTTC
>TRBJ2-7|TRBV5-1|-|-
CASSFRGDRSYSYEQYF
TGCGCCAGCAGCTTTAGGGGGGACAGATCATACTCCTACGAGCAGTACTTC
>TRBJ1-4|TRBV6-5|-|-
CASSYSILGAGEKLFF
TGTGCCAGCAGTTACTCCATCCTTGGGGCCGGTGAAAAACTGTTTTTT
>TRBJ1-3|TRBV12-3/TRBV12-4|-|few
CASSPGGYTIYF
TGTGCCAGCAGTCCGGGGGGATACACCATATATTTT
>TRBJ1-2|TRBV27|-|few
CASSLRGLTGYTF
TGTGCCAGCAGTTTGCGGGGGCTAACGGGCTACACCTTC
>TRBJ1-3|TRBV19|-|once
CASSITGPRNTIYF
TGTGCCAGTAGTATAACAGGCCCTCGGAACACCATATATTTT
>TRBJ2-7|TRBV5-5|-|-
CASSLDVQKTYEQYF
TGTGCCAGCAGCTTGGATGTCCAGAAAACCTACGAGCAGTACTTC
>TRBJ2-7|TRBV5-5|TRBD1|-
CASIQGNKDEQYF
TGTGCCAGCATACAGGGGAATAAGGACGAGCAGTACTTC
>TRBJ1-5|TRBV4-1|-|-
CASSQGAGVSSNQPQHF
TGCGCCAGCAGCCAAGGTGCGGGTGTCAGTAGCAATCAGCCCCAGCATTTT
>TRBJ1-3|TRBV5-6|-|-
CASSLGPLGTGGNTIYF
TGTGCCAGCAGCTTGGGCCCACTGGGAACAGGTGGGAACACCATATATTTT
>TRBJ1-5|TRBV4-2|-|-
CASSRETGNNQPQHF
TGTGCCAGCAGCCGAGAGACAGGAAACAATCAGCCCCAGCATTTT
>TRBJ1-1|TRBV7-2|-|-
CASSAQQGGKQAFF
TGTGCCAGCAGCGCACAGCAGGGTGGAAAACAAGCTTTCTTT
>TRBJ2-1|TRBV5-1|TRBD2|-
CASSPPSGSRYEQFF
TGCGCCAGCAGCCCCCCTAGCGGGAGTAGATATGAGCAGTTCTTC
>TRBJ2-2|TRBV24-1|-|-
CAASEPRAGIYTGELFF
TGTGCCGCCAGTGAGCCCCGGGCGGGGATTTACACCGGGGAGCTGTTTTTT
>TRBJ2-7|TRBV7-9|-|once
CASSFSPHRTDDYEQYF
TGTGCCAGCAGCTTTTCCCCTCACCGGACAGACGACTACGAGCAGTACTTC
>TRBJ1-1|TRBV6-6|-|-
CASSPGQQHNTEAFF
TGTGCCAGCAGTCCCGGACAGCAACACAACACTGAAGCTTTCTTT
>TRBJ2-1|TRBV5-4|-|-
CASSGRAAYNEQFF
TGTGCCAGCAGCGGCAGGGCGGCCTACAATGAGCAGTTCTTC
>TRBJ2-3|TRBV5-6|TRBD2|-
CASSLYGATSGHTDTQYF
TGTGCCAGCAGCTTGTACGGAGCGACTAGCGGCCACACAGATACGCAGTATTTT
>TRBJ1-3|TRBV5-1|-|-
CASSLAGISGNTIYF
TGCGCCAGCAGCTTGGCCGGGATTTCTGGAAACACCATATATTTT
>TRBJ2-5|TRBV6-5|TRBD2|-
CASSAIAGTQYF
TGTGCCAGCAGCGCCATAGCGGGGACCCAGTACTTC
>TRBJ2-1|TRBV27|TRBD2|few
CASSLLGRANEQFF
TGTGCCAGCAGTCTCCTGGGGAGGGCAAATGAGCAGTTCTTC
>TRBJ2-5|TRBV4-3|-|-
CASSQVPSDSQETQYF
TGCGCCAGCAGCCAAGTCCCATCGGACAGCCAAGAGACCCAGTACTTC
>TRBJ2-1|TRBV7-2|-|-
CASSSGRGHNEQFF
TGTGCCAGCAGCTCCGGGAGAGGTCACAATGAGCAGTTCTTC
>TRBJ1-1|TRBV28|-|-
CASSSQGGTEAFF
TGTGCCAGCAGTTCACAGGGCGGAACTGAAGCTTTCTTT
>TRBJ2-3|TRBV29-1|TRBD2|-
CSVEEVAGGLTDTQYF
TGCAGCGTTGAAGAAGTGGCGGGGGGCCTCACAGATACGCAGTATTTT
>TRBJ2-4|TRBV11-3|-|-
CASSPQLEGSKNIQYF
TGTGCCAGCAGCCCTCAATTGGAGGGTTCCAAAAACATTCAGTACTTC
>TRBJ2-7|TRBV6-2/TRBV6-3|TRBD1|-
CASTPPGQGAYEQYF
TGTGCCAGCACCCCACCGGGACAGGGGGCCTACGAGCAGTACTTC
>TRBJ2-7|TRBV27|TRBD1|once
CASSFRDRGRYEQYF
TGTGCCAGCAGTTTTAGGGACAGGGGTCGGTACGAGCAGTACTTC
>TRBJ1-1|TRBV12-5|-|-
CASHRQDTEAFF
TGTGCTAGTCACAGACAAGACACTGAAGCTTTCTTT
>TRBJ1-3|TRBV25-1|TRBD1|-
CASSEPGDRAGNTIYF
TGTGCCAGCAGTGAACCCGGCGACAGGGCTGGAAACACCATATATTTT
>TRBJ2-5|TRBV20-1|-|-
CSASMATQYF
TGCAGTGCTAGTATGGCTACCCAGTACTTC
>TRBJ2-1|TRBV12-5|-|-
CALGDKNEQFF
TGTGCTCTGGGCGATAAAAATGAGCAGTTCTTC
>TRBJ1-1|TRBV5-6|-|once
CASSWAGTQNTEAFF
TGTGCCAGCAGCTGGGCCGGGACTCAAAACACTGAAGCTTTCTTT
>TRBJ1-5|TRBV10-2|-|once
CASSEPSGPQHF
TGCGCCAGCAGTGAACCCTCCGGGCCCCAGCATTTT
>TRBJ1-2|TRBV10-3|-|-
CATQEGGNYGYTF
TGTGCCACTCAGGAGGGGGGGAACTATGGCTACACCTTC
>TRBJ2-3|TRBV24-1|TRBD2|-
CATMGGGTDTQYF
TGTGCCACCATGGGGGGGGGTACAGATACGCAGTATTTT
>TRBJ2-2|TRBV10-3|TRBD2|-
CAIRLAGAGELFF
TGTGCCATCAGGCTAGCGGGCGCCGGGGAGCTGTTTTTT